A selection of T cell receptor beta chains follows, all from one sample in a study of T-cell reconstitution after alpha-beta-depleted transplantation in children. One entry per CDR3 protein results from TCRdb running MiXCR on the PCR reads. The table has about a million distinct CDR3 sequences, roughly 29% seen once. Here the sequenced sample was PBMCs, mostly from graft donor cells, taken 360 days after TCRalphabeta/CD19-depleted stem cell transplant. The receptors were sampled from a boy under two years old who had a stem cell transplant for SCID, so the T cells may come from the graft donor. CDR3s include the opening cysteine and the closing phenylalanine or tryptophan. D genes are given only for firm matches. Rows may omit the clone size; those that give it use once, few, many or a size class.

clone_size j_call d_call v_call cdr3_aa cdr3_nt
many TRBJ2-7 TRBD1 TRBV15 CATSSGTGADEQYF TGTGCCACCAGCAGCGGGACAGGGGCAGACGAGCAGTACTTC
. TRBJ1-6 . TRBV5-1 CASSFDGGNGSPLHF TGCGCCAGCAGCTTTGATGGGGGCAATGGTTCACCCCTCCACTTT
once TRBJ1-1 . TRBV19 CASGRGRNTEAFF TGTGCCAGTGGCAGGGGCCGGAACACTGAAGCTTTCTTT
. TRBJ2-1 TRBD2 TRBV5-1 CASSLAGTSEAHYNEQFF TGCGCCAGCAGCTTGGCCGGGACTAGCGAGGCCCATTACAATGAGCAGTTCTTC
. TRBJ2-7 . TRBV5-1 CASSLTGRISYEQYF TGCGCCAGCAGCTTGACTGGAAGGATCTCCTACGAGCAGTACTTC
. TRBJ1-5 TRBD1 TRBV20-1 CSARVATGGSGQPQHF TGCAGTGCTAGAGTTGCGACAGGGGGCTCTGGGCAGCCCCAGCATTTT
few TRBJ2-1 . TRBV9 CASSSGGTVGNEQFF TGTGCCAGCAGCTCTGGAGGGACGGTGGGGAATGAGCAGTTCTTC
. TRBJ2-7 . TRBV4-1 CASSHDSPTGEQYF TGCGCCAGCAGCCATGACTCTCCGACGGGCGAGCAGTACTTC
. TRBJ1-2 . TRBV3-1 CASSHGGGYTF TGTGCCAGCAGCCACGGGGGTGGCTACACCTTC
. TRBJ2-7 . TRBV20-1 CSARRGPLSSYEQYF TGCAGTGCTCGCCGGGGACCCCTCAGCTCCTATGAGCAGTACTTC
. TRBJ2-5 . TRBV19 CASSIGISGTQYF TGTGCCAGTAGTATAGGTATTAGCGGGACCCAGTACTTC
few TRBJ1-2 TRBD1 TRBV24-1 CATSEGTGSHSNYGYTF TGTGCCACCAGTGAAGGGACAGGGTCTCACTCAAACTATGGCTACACCTTC
once TRBJ2-2 . TRBV12-3/TRBV12-4 CASTPLGPGDNTGELFF TGTGCCAGCACCCCCTTGGGTCCAGGGGACAACACCGGGGAGCTGTTTTTT
. TRBJ2-3 . TRBV20-1 CSASRQSKGTDTQYF TGCAGTGCTAGTCGGCAGTCCAAAGGCACAGATACGCAGTATTTT
. TRBJ2-7 . TRBV7-2 CASSLFGTASYEQYF TGTGCCAGCAGCTTATTCGGTACAGCTTCCTACGAGCAGTACTTC
. TRBJ2-3 . TRBV24-1 CATRDGGLTDTQYF TGTGCCACCAGAGACGGGGGCCTCACAGATACGCAGTATTTT
few TRBJ2-5 TRBD1 TRBV2 CASSPDREPRKGF TGTGCCAGCAGTCCGGACAGGGAGCCACGCAAGGGCTTC
few TRBJ2-7 . TRBV5-1 CASSLVGEVGYEQYF TGCGCCAGCAGCTTGGTTGGGGAGGTGGGCTACGAGCAGTACTTC
. TRBJ2-7 . TRBV9 CASSVGWGVQKGTYEQYF TGTGCCAGCAGCGTAGGTTGGGGCGTACAGAAAGGGACCTACGAGCAGTACTTC
. TRBJ2-4 TRBD1 TRBV28 CASSVDRLAKNIQYF TGTGCCAGCAGTGTGGACAGGCTAGCCAAAAACATTCAGTACTTC
few TRBJ2-1 . TRBV5-1 CASSLEGTPYNEQFF TGCGCCAGCAGCTTGGAGGGGACACCCTACAATGAGCAGTTCTTC
. TRBJ2-1 . TRBV5-1 CASSLGTGALLNEQFF TGCGCCAGCAGCTTGGGAACGGGGGCCCTCCTCAATGAGCAGTTCTTC
few TRBJ1-2 . TRBV20-1 CSARGAEYHLNYGYTF TGCAGTGCTAGAGGGGCGGAGTATCACTTAAACTATGGCTACACCTTC
few TRBJ2-2 TRBD2 TRBV12-3/TRBV12-4 CASSSWGGTNTGELFF TGTGCCAGCAGTTCATGGGGAGGGACGAACACCGGGGAGCTGTTTTTT
many TRBJ1-3 TRBD1 TRBV7-2 CASSLWTGSGNTIYF TGTGCCAGCAGCTTATGGACAGGGTCTGGAAACACCATATATTTT
few TRBJ2-1 TRBD1 TRBV20-1 CSARLTGGPYNEQFF TGCAGTGCTAGACTGACAGGGGGCCCCTACAATGAGCAGTTCTTC
. TRBJ2-7 . TRBV6-5 CASSSIGGLGEQYF TGTGCCAGCAGTTCGATAGGGGGGCTGGGGGAGCAGTACTTC
. TRBJ1-5 . TRBV6-5 CASSYSGRVEGSERQPQHF TGTGCCAGCAGTTACTCGGGCAGGGTGGAGGGGTCCGAGCGTCAGCCCCAGCATTTT
few TRBJ2-3 TRBD1 TRBV5-1 CASSDGQGGDTQYF TGCGCCAGCAGCGATGGACAGGGGGGAGATACGCAGTATTTT
few TRBJ2-1 TRBD1 TRBV20-1 CSARTGVINEQFF TGCAGTGCAAGGACAGGGGTGATCAATGAGCAGTTCTTC
. TRBJ1-4 . TRBV20-1 CSAIDVGHPEKLFF TGCAGTGCTATCGATGTAGGACACCCTGAAAAACTGTTTTTT
many TRBJ2-7 . TRBV12-3/TRBV12-4 CASSLGGQSYEQYF TGTGCCAGCAGTTTGGGGGGACAGTCCTACGAGCAGTACTTC
. TRBJ2-1 TRBD2 TRBV3-1 CASSQGPPRLAGGSYNEQFF TGTGCCAGCAGCCAAGGGCCGCCCCGACTAGCGGGGGGCTCCTACAATGAGCAGTTCTTC
few TRBJ2-3 TRBD2 TRBV12-3/TRBV12-4 CASSRLARDTDTQYF TGTGCCAGCAGTCGACTAGCACGGGACACAGATACGCAGTATTTT
. TRBJ2-4 . TRBV5-8 CASSSGGESKNIQYF TGTGCCAGCAGCTCTGGCGGGGAATCCAAAAACATTCAGTACTTC
few TRBJ1-5 . TRBV10-3 CAIRDSTSSNQPQHF TGTGCCATCAGGGACTCAACAAGCAGCAATCAGCCCCAGCATTTT
. TRBJ2-1 TRBD2 TRBV12-3/TRBV12-4 CASSLARLAGAIPYNEQFF TGTGCCAGCAGTTTAGCCAGGCTAGCGGGGGCTATTCCCTACAATGAGCAGTTCTTC
few TRBJ2-6 . TRBV2 CASLTAGSSGANVLTF TGTGCCAGCTTGACGGCAGGCAGCTCTGGGGCCAACGTCCTGACTTTC
few TRBJ2-7 TRBD1 TRBV18 CASSPFRGQTYEQYF TGTGCCAGCTCACCATTTAGGGGACAGACCTACGAGCAGTACTTC
. TRBJ1-3 TRBD1 TRBV30 CAWRQGVSGNTIYF TGTGCCTGGAGACAGGGGGTCTCTGGAAACACCATATATTTT
. TRBJ1-2 TRBD1 TRBV5-6 CASSSGTDYGYTF TGTGCCAGCAGCTCCGGGACAGACTATGGCTACACCTTC
few TRBJ2-5 . TRBV20-1 CSARGATETQYF TGCAGTGCTAGAGGAGCGACAGAGACCCAGTACTTC
few TRBJ1-4 . TRBV5-1 CASSSSYFLTGSTNEKLFF TGCGCCAGCAGCTCTTCCTACTTCCTTACAGGGTCAACTAATGAAAAACTGTTTTTT
few TRBJ2-7 . TRBV5-1 CASSLDDRGSYEQYF TGCGCCAGCAGCTTGGATGACCGGGGATCCTACGAGCAGTACTTC
many TRBJ2-1 . TRBV5-6 CASSLVQGSEQFF TGTGCCAGCAGCTTGGTTCAGGGGAGTGAGCAGTTCTTC
many TRBJ2-7 . TRBV5-1 CASSSTGEQYF TGCGCCAGCAGCTCCACAGGTGAGCAGTACTTC
. TRBJ2-1 TRBD2 TRBV30 CAWSARLAGGNEQFF TGTGCCTGGAGTGCCCGACTAGCGGGGGGAAATGAGCAGTTCTTC
few TRBJ2-7 TRBD1 TRBV7-6 CASSYTGEGEQYF TGTGCCAGCAGCTATACAGGGGAAGGCGAGCAGTACTTC
. TRBJ1-5 . TRBV2 CASSDWGLHQPQHF TGTGCCAGCAGTGATTGGGGGCTTCATCAGCCCCAGCATTTT
. TRBJ2-7 . TRBV2 CASKTYEQYF TGTGCCAGCAAGACTTACGAGCAGTACTTC
. TRBJ2-1 TRBD1 TRBV10-1 CASSGVQGAGEQFF TGCGCCAGCAGTGGGGTACAGGGGGCAGGTGAGCAGTTCTTC
. TRBJ2-1 TRBD2 TRBV12-3/TRBV12-4 CASSSPGLAGRYNEQFF TGTGCCAGCAGTTCCCCCGGACTAGCGGGGCGATACAATGAGCAGTTCTTC
. TRBJ1-5 . TRBV5-1 CASSGVTCQPQHF TGCGCCAGCAGCGGGGTAACTTGTCAGCCCCAGCATTTT
. TRBJ2-2 TRBD1 TRBV15 CATSRDRQGAFGIGGLFF TGTGCCACCAGCAGAGATAGGCAGGGGGCTTTCGGTATCGGGGGGCTGTTTTTT
few TRBJ1-4 TRBD1 TRBV20-1 CSARRQGGNEKLFF TGCAGTGCTAGAAGACAGGGGGGGAATGAAAAACTGTTTTTT